The 9 T cell receptor beta chains reported below all come from one sample, sequenced in a study of human CD4 T cells and Enterobacteriaceae. Sorting took every CD4+ cell except CD45RA+CCR7+CD95- naive cells, reaching over 95% purity. Profiled with immunoSEQ multiplex PCR; TCRdb holds only in-frame clones, not every one. The sample consists of under 35,000 clones, approximately 84% of them appearing once. Sequences were obtained from memory CD4+ T cells from blood. These receptors came from a human donor in good health.

V is TRBV18 and J is TRBJ1-5; TRBD1 matches 8 bases. Unmatched junction bases numbered 5, after V lost 4 bases and J lost 6 bases. This CDR3 is 14 amino acids long. Germline CDR1 and CDR2: KGHSH and LQKENI. The CDR3 region has the DNA TGTGCCAGCTCACTAAACAGGGGGGGTCAGCCCCAGCATTTT. This sequence encodes CASSLNRGGQPQHF.

This sequence joins TRBV6-5 and TRBJ2-1; D uncertain. This CDR3 has 16 amino acids. With 2 bases removed from V and 6 bases from J, the gap between germline ends came to 17 bases. Germline V CDR1 and CDR2: MNHEY, SVGAGI. DNA of the CDR3: TGTGCCAGCAGTTACCTTCCGGGCTCCTGGGGCAATGAGCAGTTCTTC. This gives the protein CASSYLPGSWGNEQFF.

This clone occurred once. This chain joins TRBV28 and TRBJ2-5; D remains unclear. The V gene lost 5 bases and the J gene lost 4 bases, with 14 bases spanning the gap. Germline V gene sequence: CDR1 MDHEN, CDR2 SYDVKM. This CDR3 contains 14 residues. CDR3 nucleotides: TGTGCCAGCAGTCGGGTGAGGAATGGAGAGACCCAGTACTTC. The encoded protein is CASSRVRNGETQYF.

CDR3 DNA sequence: TGTGCCAGCAGTGAAGGGGGGTCTGGGGGCTACACCTTC. Its protein is CASSEGGSGGYTF. The chain uses TRBV6-1 and TRBJ1-2; maybe TRBD1 (5 bases). The CDR3 is 13 residues long. CDR1 is MNHNS, CDR2 SASEGT, per germline. V was shortened by 1 base and J by 8 bases, with 11 bases between the two germline ends.

The chain is built from TRBV6-5 and TRBJ1-4, with D tentatively TRBD1 (6 bases). V was pared by 6 bases and J by 5 bases, with 13 bases between. Germline V gene sequence: CDR1 MNHEY, CDR2 SVGAGI. The CDR3 is 14 amino acids. The DNA of the CDR3 is TGTGCCAGCAGCCCCGGGACAATAAATGAAAAACTGTTTTTT. This translates into CASSPGTINEKLFF.

The J gene is TRBJ1-3, the V gene TRBV27; the D is unclear. Trimming took 3 bases from V and 8 from J, leaving 32 bases between them. The V gene's germline CDR1 is MNHEY and CDR2 SMNVEV (reference sequence). CDR3 length: 20 residues. In DNA, the CDR3 is TGTGCCAGCAGTTTTTCCCTCGGGAGACCTTCTGTGGAAAAGGGAGACACCATATATTTT. Translating gives CASSFSLGRPSVEKGDTIYF.

The chain carries TRBV7-9 and TRBJ2-7; D is ambiguous. This CDR3 region has 11 residues. Trimming took 1 base from V and 6 from J, leaving 4 bases between them. In germline, CDR1 is SEHNR, CDR2 FQNEAQ (reference sequence). CDR3 amino acids: CASSLEVEQYF. DNA for the CDR3: TGTGCCAGCAGCTTAGAGGTCGAGCAGTACTTC. The full variable domain, rest sourced from reference TRBV7-9 and TRBJ2-7, is DTGVSQNPRHKITKRGQNVTFRCDPISEHNRLYWYRQTLGQGPEFLTYFQNEAQLEKSRLLSDRFSAERPKGSFSTLEIQRTEQGDSAMYLCASSLEVEQYFGPGTRLTVT.

This clone came up once. The chain couples TRBV9 to TRBJ2-3; D is perhaps TRBD2 (5 bases). Trimming pared 4 bases from V and 2 bases from J, leaving 17 bases between. The CDR3 spans 16 residues. Germline V CDR1 and CDR2: SGDLS, YYNGEE. The CDR3: CASSPTSGPSTDTQYF. The CDR3 DNA sequence: TGTGCCAGCAGCCCGACCAGCGGTCCCTCCACAGATACGCAGTATTTT.

This chain joins TRBV27 and TRBJ2-1; the match to TRBD2 covers 9 bases. The junction had 4 bases not matched to a gene; V was cut back by 2 bases and J by 5 bases. The CDR3 sequence is 15 residues long. CDR1 is MNHEY and CDR2 is SMNVEV in the germline V gene (reference sequence). CDR3 DNA sequence: TGTGCCAGCAGTTTAAGTAGCGGGAGCCACAATGAGCAGTTCTTC. The encoded protein is CASSLSSGSHNEQFF.